Each of the 16 T cell receptor beta chains below was sequenced from the same sample in a study of blood T cells in healthy people across ages. A second about 7 to 11 cycle PCR used barcoded and J-beta primers. TCRdb redid the calling of the 5' RACE reads with MiXCR, one entry per CDR3 protein. The table records 500,000 to 700,000 distinct CDR3 sequences, approximately 30% of them present only once. Sequenced input: blood. Receptors originate from a woman over 75 in good health.

This clonotype appeared many times. CDR3 bases: TGTGCCAGCAGTGATTGGGTCTCTGGGGCCAACGTCCTGACTTTC. Its translation is CASSDWVSGANVLTF. The rearrangement joins TRBV2 to TRBJ2-6; D not resolved. Germline values: CDR1 SNHLY, CDR2 FYNNEI. Trimming removed 3 bases at V and 0 bases at J, with 6 bases between. There are 15 residues in the CDR3. The whole variable domain, filled in from reference TRBV2 and TRBJ2-6, reads EPEVTQTPSHQVTQMGQEVILRCVPISNHLYFYWYRQILGQKVEFLVSFYNNEISEKSEIFDDQFSVERPDGSNFTLKIRSTKLEDSAMYFCASSDWVSGANVLTFGAGSRLTVL.

This clonotype was seen a handful of times. The chain carries TRBV12-3 or TRBV12-4 and TRBJ1-5; the match to TRBD1 covers 10 bases. With V trimmed by 6 bases and J by 1 base, 3 bases remained unmatched. The CDR3 runs 15 residues. CDR3 sequence reads: CASSGTGESNQPQHF. The CDR3 DNA is TGTGCCAGCAGCGGGACAGGGGAGAGCAATCAGCCCCAGCATTTT.

In this sample, this clonotype turned up many times. The chain employs TRBV4-2 and TRBJ1-5; D ambiguous. Germline V gene lookup returns CDR1 LGHNA and CDR2 YNFKEQ. Trimming stripped 0 bases from V and 4 bases from J, with 10 bases between. The CDR3 is made up of 15 amino acids. The CDR3 nucleotides read TGTGCCAGCAGCCAAGATCGAGGAGAAAATCAGCCCCAGCATTTT. This sequence encodes CASSQDRGENQPQHF.

This clonotype was seen a handful of times. The chain employs TRBV18 and TRBJ1-2; D gene uncertain. The CDR3 sequence is 13 residues long. CDR1 is KGHSH, CDR2 LQKENI, per germline. V was pared by 1 base and J by 6 bases, with 9 bases between. CDR3 nucleotide sequence: TGTGCCAGCTCACCACTGGGAGAGAATGGCTACACCTTC. It encodes CASSPLGENGYTF.

This clonotype was seen many times. The genes are TRBV13 and TRBJ2-1; TRBD2 aligns across 12 bases. Germline values: CDR1 PRHDT, CDR2 FYEKMQ (reference sequence). V shed 8 bases, J shed 7 bases, and the junction held 3 bases outside the gene matches. The CDR3 is made up of 13 amino acids. The CDR3 coding sequence is TGTGCCAGCGGTCTAGCGGGAGGGAATGAGCAGTTCTTC. Residues: CASGLAGGNEQFF.

The chain links TRBV4-2 to TRBJ1-3; TRBD1 is a possible D gene (5 bases). Germline lookup yields CDR1 LGHNA and CDR2 YNFKEQ. Trimming took 0 bases from V and 2 from J, leaving 8 bases between them. The CDR3 has 15 amino acids. In DNA form, the CDR3 reads TGTGCCAGCAGCCAAGATGGCAGGGCTGGAAACACCATATATTTT. It encodes CASSQDGRAGNTIYF.

About this clonotype itself: One base away lies a much larger clone, so this may be a sequencing read error. The genes are TRBV9 and TRBJ1-6, with 9 bases that match TRBD1. The trim removed 4 bases at V and 12 bases at J, leaving 8 bases unmatched. CDR1 is SGDLS and CDR2 is YYNGEE in the germline V gene. CDR3 length: 14 residues. The CDR3 DNA is TGTGCCAGCAGCCCCCGACAGGGGGTATTACCCCTCCACTTT. Amino acid sequence: CASSPRQGVLPLHF.

The J gene is TRBJ1-1, the V gene TRBV29-1; D perhaps matches TRBD1 (5 bases). Trimming took off 3 bases at V and 11 bases at J, with 19 bases between the two ends. In germline, CDR1 is SQVTM, CDR2 ANQGSEA. The CDR3 runs to 13 residues. Written as DNA, the CDR3 is TGCAGCGTTGATTCCCTGGCCTCCGGGGGGGCTTTCTTT. The encoded protein is CSVDSLASGGAFF.

This clonotype appeared a few times. V is TRBV18 and J is TRBJ1-5, with a tentative D call TRBD1 (5 bases). The length of the CDR3 is 13 residues. CDR1 is KGHSH and CDR2 is LQKENI in the germline V gene. Trimming cost V 3 bases and J 9 bases, with 12 bases left between them. CDR3 DNA: TGTGCCAGCTCACCCCAAAGGGACCGGCCCCAGCATTTT. Protein product: CASSPQRDRPQHF.

This clonotype has a single count. A much larger clone is a single base away; this may be a read error. V and J are TRBV27 and TRBJ2-7; 7 bases are a match to TRBD1. V lost 11 bases, J lost 7 bases, and 8 bases stayed unmatched. The CDR3 consists of 11 residues. In germline, CDR1 is MNHEY, CDR2 SMNVEV (reference sequence). The CDR3 DNA follows: TGTGCCGGCCACAGGGGCGGGGAGCAGTACTTC. Protein: CAGHRGGEQYF.

This chain connects TRBV9 to TRBJ2-7; the D gene is possibly TRBD2 (6 bases). With 2 bases removed from V and 10 bases from J, the gap between germline ends came to 19 bases. CDR1 is SGDLS, CDR2 YYNGEE, per germline. This CDR3 has 14 residues. CDR3 amino acids: CASSVDSLATKQYF. CDR3 nucleotide sequence: TGTGCCAGCAGCGTCGATTCACTAGCCACGAAACAGTACTTC.

In this sample, this clonotype turned up a few times. J is TRBJ1-2 and V is TRBV6-5; D unresolved. V shed 10 bases and J shed 4 bases, with 13 bases lying between them. CDR3 length equals 12 residues. CDR1 and CDR2 from the germline V gene are MNHEY and SVGAGI. The CDR3 DNA follows: TGTGCCAACAAGGCCGAGGTCTATGGCTACACCTTC. As protein: CANKAEVYGYTF.

In its sample, this clonotype was seen many times. This rearrangement joins TRBV9 to TRBJ2-3, with 7 nucleotides matching TRBD2. The CDR3 spans 13 residues. CDR1 is SGDLS, CDR2 YYNGEE, per germline. V shed 6 bases, J shed 2 bases, and the junction held 3 bases outside the gene matches. The CDR3 spells CASTRGDTDTQYF. CDR3 bases: TGTGCCAGCACACGGGGGGACACAGATACGCAGTATTTT.

This clonotype was counted ten times or more. This chain uses TRBV9 with TRBJ2-3; D call uncertain. Trimming took off 0 bases at V and 6 bases at J, with 8 bases between the two ends. Germline-derived CDR1 and CDR2 are SGDLS and YYNGEE. The CDR3 runs 13 residues. In DNA form, the CDR3 reads TGTGCCAGCAGCGTAGAGGGTTGGGATACGCAGTATTTT. Its translation: CASSVEGWDTQYF.

Many counts were recorded for this clonotype. The chain is built from TRBV11-2 and TRBJ2-1, with TRBD2 matching 11 bases. Germline V gene sequence: CDR1 SGHAT, CDR2 FQNNGV. This CDR3 comprises 14 residues. V shed 5 bases and J 15 bases; nucleotides not matched to a gene: 12. The CDR3 DNA sequence: TGTGCCAGCAGCCCGAAACTAGCGGGGGTTGGAATGTTCTTC. Translated: CASSPKLAGVGMFF.

This clonotype was detected many times. In DNA form, the CDR3 reads TGTGCCAGCAGCTTGGAGTGGGCAGGGGGTGTCTATGGCTACACCTTC. This sequence encodes CASSLEWAGGVYGYTF. V and J are TRBV5-5 and TRBJ1-2, with TRBD1 identical over 7 bases. Germline V lookup: CDR1 SGHKS, CDR2 YYEKEE (reference sequence). This CDR3 contains 16 residues. J gave up 4 bases and V 0 bases, and 9 bases lay outside the gene matches.